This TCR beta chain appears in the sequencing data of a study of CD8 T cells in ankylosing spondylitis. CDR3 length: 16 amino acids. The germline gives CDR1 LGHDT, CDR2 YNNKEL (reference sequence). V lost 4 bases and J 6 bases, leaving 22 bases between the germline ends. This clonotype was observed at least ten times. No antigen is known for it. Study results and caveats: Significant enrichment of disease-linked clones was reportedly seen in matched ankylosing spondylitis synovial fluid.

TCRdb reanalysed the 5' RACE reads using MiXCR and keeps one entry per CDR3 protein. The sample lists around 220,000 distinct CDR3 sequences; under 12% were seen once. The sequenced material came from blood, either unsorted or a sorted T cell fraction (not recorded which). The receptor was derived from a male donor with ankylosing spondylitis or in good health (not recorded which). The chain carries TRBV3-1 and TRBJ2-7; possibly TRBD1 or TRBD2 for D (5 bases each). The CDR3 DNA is TGTGCCAGCAGCCCAGACTTGCACGGGACCTTCTCCGAGCAGTACTTC. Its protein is CASSPDLHGTFSEQYF.